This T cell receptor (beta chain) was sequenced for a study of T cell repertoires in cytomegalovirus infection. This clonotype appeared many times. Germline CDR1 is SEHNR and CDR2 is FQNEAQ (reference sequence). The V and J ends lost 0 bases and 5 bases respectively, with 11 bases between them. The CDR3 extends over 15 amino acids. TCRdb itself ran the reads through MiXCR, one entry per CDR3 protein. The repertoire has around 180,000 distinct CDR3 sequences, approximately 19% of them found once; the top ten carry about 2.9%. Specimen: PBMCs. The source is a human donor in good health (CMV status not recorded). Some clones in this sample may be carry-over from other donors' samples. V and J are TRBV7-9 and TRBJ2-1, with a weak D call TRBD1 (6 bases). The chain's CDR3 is CASSLASGHNNEQFF. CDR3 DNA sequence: TGTGCCAGCAGCTTAGCGTCGGGACATAACAATGAGCAGTTCTTC.